The entry below gives a single T cell receptor (beta chain) sequence along with its context. The antigen remains undetermined. Among the donors, all were healthy bone marrow donors. The data were taken from a study of cytomegalovirus exposure and HLA in healthy donors. The study, taken as a whole, reports: When presence/absence was analysed, sequencing depth was taken to be roughly uniform across donors. Investigators reported some 150 TCR beta chains as tied to cytomegalovirus.

A multiplex PCR was run with 60 Vbeta primers and 13 Jbeta primers. Sequencing used immunoSEQ multiplex PCR; TCRdb keeps in-frame clones, though not all of them. The sample includes around 130,000 clones, around 85% of them seen just once. The germline gives CDR1 LGHNA, CDR2 YSLEER. This CDR3 is 13 amino acids long. Trimming stripped 0 bases from V and 14 bases from J, with 14 bases between. The rearrangement links TRBV4-3 to TRBJ2-1, with a tentative D call TRBD1 (6 bases). The clonotype was recovered from a boy younger than 18 in good health and CMV-seronegative. Input material: PBMCs. The CDR3 DNA sequence: TGCGCCAGCAGCCAAGATGGGGGCGTAGGGAAGTTCTTC. This encodes CASSQDGGVGKFF.